A single sample is the source of the 2 T cell receptor beta chains below, sequenced in a study of shared clonotypes between healthy human individuals (dated by TCRdb to the early 2020s). Libraries were built with the immunoSEQ multiplex PCR assay. TCRdb carries this immuneACCESS record with in-frame sequences only. Its versions omit some clonotypes, under half of them owing to an unresolved V gene in the studies checked, with the rest unexplained. The sample data list about 700,000 clones, and about 92% of these were observed just once. The ten largest clonotypes hold 24% of the sample. CD8 naive samples were CD45RO-negative cells positively selected for CCR7, giving a CD45RA+CCR7+ population that excluded TemRA cells. Sequencing was done on a sample of naive CD8+ T cells sorted from blood. The cell subset or site label for this specimen denotes: CD45RA+CCR7+. The receptors derive from a man aged 30 to 45 in good health.

The rearrangement uses TRBV9 and TRBJ2-2; a weak D match, TRBD2 (5 bases). V was trimmed by 1 base and J by 6 bases, leaving 13 bases between them. The germline CDR1 and CDR2 sequences are SGDLS and YYNGEE. The CDR3 totals 15 residues. This CDR3 is CASSVRLAEPGELFF. CDR3 bases: TGTGCCAGCAGCGTACGTCTAGCAGAGCCCGGGGAGCTGTTTTTT.

CDR3 residues: CASSLGQNNQPQHF. The DNA for the CDR3 is TGTGCCAGCAGCTTGGGACAGAACAATCAGCCCCAGCATTTT. This chain uses TRBV5-5 with TRBJ1-5, with D possibly TRBD1 on 5 matching bases. The CDR3 is 14 amino acids. Germline CDR1 reads SGHKS; CDR2 reads YYEKEE (reference sequence). The ends were cut back, 0 bases at V and 3 bases at J, with 7 bases in the middle.